One T cell receptor beta chain is described in this entry. The antigen is not known. The data stem from a study of T cell responses to AZD1222 COVID-19 vaccine. General study findings and limits: The donor group comprised mostly white British people and more females; the analysis possibly underestimated clonal diversity. Spike-specific TCR breadth rose after two AZD1222 doses, and depth rose as well. There were vaccine-associated CD4 TCRs across spike, dominant at 160-218 and 743-854.

Profiled with immunoSEQ multiplex PCR; TCRdb holds only in-frame clones, not every one. The table shows about 140,000 clones, with 85% to 95% occurring only once. Analysis merged second doses at about 4 or about 12 weeks. The CDR3 loop spans 13 amino acids. Trimming shortened V by 3 bases and J by 3 bases, and 8 bases separated the two germline ends. Germline assignment: CDR1 SEHNR and CDR2 FQNEAQ (reference sequence). The material sequenced was peripheral blood, taken 28 days after the second AZD1222 dose. The receptor's source is an adult who received the AZD1222 COVID-19 vaccine. The chain has TRBV7-9 and TRBJ2-5; D possibly corresponds to TRBD2 (5 bases). The chain's CDR3 is CASSFTGKETQYF. The CDR3 bases are TGTGCCAGCAGCTTTACGGGAAAAGAGACCCAGTACTTC.